The 19 T cell receptor beta chains below come from one sample, sequenced in a study of blood T cell repertoires in COVID-19. Profiling relied on immunoSEQ multiplex PCR, and the TCRdb table lists in-frame clones only, not all of them. The data show 150,000 to 200,000 clones, about 85% seen once. Sequences were obtained from peripheral blood. The receptors stem from a man between 60 and 75 years old with acute or convalescent COVID-19.

The chain links TRBV3-1 (or the pseudogene TRBV3-2) to TRBJ1-2; weak D call: TRBD1 (5 bases). The V end lost 4 bases, the J end lost 4 bases, and 16 bases lay between the germline ends. From germline, CDR1 is LGHDT and CDR2 YNNKEL (reference sequence). The CDR3 is 15 residues long. CDR3 nucleotide sequence: TGTGCCAGCAGCCCCTCGGCCATAGGGGCCTATGGCTACACCTTC. Its translation: CASSPSAIGAYGYTF.

The chain couples TRBV21-1 to TRBJ2-5; the D segment call TRBD2 is taken from the table without a DNA check. TRBV21-1 is a recognized pseudogene. The length of the CDR3 is 12 residues. For the CDR3, the DNA is TGTGCCAGCTGGAAGGACTCCCCGACCCAGTACTTC. Its protein product is CASWKDSPTQYF.

This chain uses TRBV2 with TRBJ1-5, with D maybe TRBD1 (6 bases). V was cut by 7 bases and J by 7 bases, with 17 bases left in between. Germline assignment: CDR1 SNHLY and CDR2 FYNNEI. The CDR3 contains 14 residues. CDR3: CASTRGSSTQPQHF. DNA for the CDR3: TGTGCCAGCACCAGGGGTAGCTCCACGCAGCCCCAGCATTTT.

The genes are TRBV7-9 and TRBJ1-2; 10 bases match TRBD1. CDR1 SEHNR and CDR2 FQNEAQ come from the germline V gene (reference sequence). This CDR3 has 17 residues. Trimming at V came to 4 bases and at J to 8 bases, leaving 16 bases not matched to a gene. The DNA of the CDR3 is TGTGCCAGCAGCTACTCTTTACCGGGACAGGGGACGTCGGGCTACACCTTC. The encoded protein is CASSYSLPGQGTSGYTF. Variable domain in full (rest from reference TRBV7-9 and TRBJ1-2): DTGVSQNPRHKITKRGQNVTFRCDPISEHNRLYWYRQTLGQGPEFLTYFQNEAQLEKSRLLSDRFSAERPKGSFSTLEIQRTEQGDSAMYLCASSYSLPGQGTSGYTFGSGTRLTVV.

The chain couples TRBV11-2 to TRBJ2-3; a possible D gene is TRBD2 (5 bases). The CDR3 has 13 residues. V gave up 1 base and J gave up 3 bases, with 5 bases separating them. Germline V gene sequence: CDR1 SGHAT, CDR2 FQNNGV. CDR3 region: CASSLAGTDTQYF. CDR3 coding DNA: TGTGCCAGCAGCTTAGCGGGGACAGATACGCAGTATTTT.

The chain couples TRBV3-1 (or the pseudogene TRBV3-2) to TRBJ2-4; TRBD2 aligns across 7 bases. Trimming removed 1 base from V and 1 base from J; junction bases left unmatched: 13. Germline assignment: CDR1 LGHDT and CDR2 YNNKEL (reference sequence). The CDR3 length is 19 residues. The CDR3 sequence: CASSQVTSSPTGAKNIQYF. DNA of the CDR3: TGTGCCAGCAGCCAAGTGACTAGCTCCCCGACCGGGGCCAAAAACATTCAGTACTTC.

This clone was detected a few times. V gene TRBV2 combines with J gene TRBJ1-4, with 8 positions matching TRBD1. Germline V gives CDR1 SNHLY, CDR2 FYNNEI. The CDR3 sequence is 14 residues long. J was trimmed by 7 bases and V by 6 bases; bases with no gene match: 7. CDR3 in DNA: TGTGCCAGCAGGGCGGGGACAGGCGGTGAAAAACTGTTTTTT. Its translation: CASRAGTGGEKLFF.

The V and J genes are TRBV4-3 and TRBJ2-2; TRBD2 matches at 8 bases. Germline assignment: CDR1 LGHNA and CDR2 YSLEER. This CDR3 is built from 15 residues. With 0 bases clipped from V and 4 bases from J, the junction kept 1 base outside the gene matches. CDR3 in amino acids: CASSQDRGGTGELFF. Written as DNA, the CDR3 is TGCGCCAGCAGCCAAGATCGGGGGGGCACCGGGGAGCTGTTTTTT.

This sequence joins TRBV27 and TRBJ1-5, with TRBD1 matching over 8 bases. Trimming at V came to 5 bases and at J to 10 bases, leaving 7 bases not matched to a gene. The CDR3 covers 13 residues. The germline gives CDR1 MNHEY, CDR2 SMNVEV (reference sequence). The CDR3 loop reads CASSPGTGGPQHF. The CDR3 DNA reads TGTGCCAGCAGTCCCGGGACAGGTGGCCCCCAGCATTTT.

This clone was picked up one time. J is TRBJ2-1 and V is TRBV30; D remains ambiguous. The germline V gene encodes CDR1 GTSNPN and CDR2 SVGIG (reference sequence). The V end lost 5 bases, the J end lost 0 bases, and 5 bases lay between the germline ends. This CDR3 contains 12 residues. CDR3 region: CAWSSSYNEQFF. In nucleotides, the CDR3 is TGTGCCTGGTCCAGCTCCTACAATGAGCAGTTCTTC.

The chain links TRBV30 to TRBJ2-7; the D gene is possibly TRBD2 (5 bases). V was cut by 7 bases and J by 3 bases, with 7 bases left in between. This CDR3 has 10 residues. Looked up from germline, CDR1 is GTSNPN and CDR2 is SVGIG (reference sequence). Here the CDR3 reads CASGYYEQYF. The CDR3 DNA follows: TGTGCCTCGGGGTACTACGAGCAGTACTTC.

Comments on this clone: Distinct nucleotide sequences in the sample also encode this CDR3. The chain couples TRBV29-1 to TRBJ2-5; 7 nucleotides align to TRBD2. With 4 bases clipped from V and 0 bases from J, the junction kept 2 bases outside the gene matches. The CDR3 has 13 residues. The germline V gene has CDR1 SQVTM and CDR2 ANQGSEA. The CDR3, as DNA: TGCAGCGTTGGGGAGGGGTACCAAGAGACCCAGTACTTC. Encoded protein: CSVGEGYQETQYF.

V usage is TRBV27 and J usage is TRBJ2-7, with TRBD2 as a possible D gene (6 bases). The CDR3 contains 14 residues. Germline V gene sequence: CDR1 MNHEY, CDR2 SMNVEV (reference sequence). Trimming cost V 3 bases and J 2 bases, with 11 bases left between them. The CDR3 DNA is TGTGCCAGCAGTTTCAGGAGGGCACCCTACGAGCAGTACTTC. Translated, it gives CASSFRRAPYEQYF.

The V call is TRBV3-1 (or the pseudogene TRBV3-2), the J call TRBJ2-1; TRBD1 matches at 10 bases. This CDR3 has 15 residues. Germline-derived CDR1 and CDR2 are LGHDT and YNNKEL (reference sequence). J gave up 9 bases and V 4 bases, and 9 bases lay outside the gene matches. The CDR3 protein is CASSLTGTGVGEQFF. CDR3 bases: TGTGCCAGCAGCCTGACGGGGACAGGGGTGGGTGAGCAGTTCTTC.

The chain couples TRBV7-2 to TRBJ1-2, with 9 positions matching TRBD1. The junction had 11 bases not matched to a gene; V was cut back by 5 bases and J by 4 bases. Germline V gene data show CDR1 as SGHTA and CDR2 as FQGNSA. The CDR3 extends over 16 amino acids. Here the CDR3 DNA reads TGTGCCAGCAGCCGTTCTCGGGGACAGGGAGCCTATGGCTACACCTTC. Its protein is CASSRSRGQGAYGYTF.

This clone was found once. This sequence joins TRBV30 and TRBJ1-6, with TRBD1 matching 7 bases. Germline CDR1 reads GTSNPN; CDR2 reads SVGIG (reference sequence). The CDR3 contains 18 residues. Germline trimming cut 4 bases from V and 7 bases from J; bases unmatched to any gene: 19. The CDR3 DNA sequence: TGTGCCTGGACATACGACCACCTGAGGGGGCCTAAGAATTCACCCCTCCACTTT. This translates into CAWTYDHLRGPKNSPLHF.

This chain connects TRBV5-5 to TRBJ1-4; weak D call: TRBD1 (5 bases). From germline, CDR1 is SGHKS and CDR2 YYEKEE (reference sequence). The CDR3 contains 14 residues. Deletions cut 5 bases from V and 0 bases from J, with 8 bases between. CDR3 in DNA: TGTGCCAGCAGGATACAGGCAACTAATGAAAAACTGTTTTTT. Translated, it gives CASRIQATNEKLFF. Based on the CDR3 plus reference TRBV5-5 and TRBJ1-4, the full variable domain is DAGVTQSPTHLIKTRGQQVTLRCSPISGHKSVSWYQQVLGQGPQFIFQYYEKEERGRGNFPDRFSARQFPNYSSELNVNALLLGDSALYLCASRIQATNEKLFFGSGTQLSVL.

V is TRBV2 and J is TRBJ2-7; 7 positions match TRBD1. The CDR3 runs 15 residues. Germline V gene data show CDR1 as SNHLY and CDR2 as FYNNEI. The V gene end was trimmed by 1 base and the J gene end by 2 bases; junction bases not matched to a gene: 5. The CDR3 DNA sequence: TGTGCCAGCAGTGAAGGGCCGGGACAGACCTACGAGCAGTACGTC. It is translated as CASSEGPGQTYEQYV.

This rearrangement joins TRBV30 to TRBJ2-1, with TRBD2 matching 7 bases. After removal of 0 bases from V and 2 bases from J, the junction contained 10 bases not matched to a gene. Germline lookup yields CDR1 GTSNPN and CDR2 SVGIG (reference sequence). This CDR3 has 17 residues. The chain's CDR3 is CAWSVLYPGGAYNEQFF. The DNA of the CDR3 is TGTGCCTGGAGTGTACTTTACCCGGGGGGAGCCTACAATGAGCAGTTCTTC.